This T cell receptor beta chain derives from a study of T-cell memory formation after mild COVID-19. Across the study: TCR clusters were mostly confined to one donor each.

Trimming cost V 3 bases and J 0 bases; bases outside gene matches: 6. The CDR3 contains 16 residues. The germline CDR1 and CDR2 sequences are SGDLS and YYNGEE. This clonotype was counted at least ten times. TCRdb used MiXCR to reprocess the 5' RACE reads, holding one entry per CDR3 protein. The data show 300,000 or so distinct CDR3 sequences, about a sixth seen once. This sequence joins TRBV9 and TRBJ1-3; 7 bases line up with TRBD1. The receptor's source is a man between 18 and 29 years old who had mild COVID-19 (a few samples of this study predate the infection). Cell type and time point are not known. Specimen: PBMCs or a T cell subset sorted from them (not recorded which). The CDR3 region is CASSALGGFSGNTIYF. DNA of the CDR3: TGTGCCAGCAGCGCATTAGGGGGCTTCTCTGGAAACACCATATATTTT.